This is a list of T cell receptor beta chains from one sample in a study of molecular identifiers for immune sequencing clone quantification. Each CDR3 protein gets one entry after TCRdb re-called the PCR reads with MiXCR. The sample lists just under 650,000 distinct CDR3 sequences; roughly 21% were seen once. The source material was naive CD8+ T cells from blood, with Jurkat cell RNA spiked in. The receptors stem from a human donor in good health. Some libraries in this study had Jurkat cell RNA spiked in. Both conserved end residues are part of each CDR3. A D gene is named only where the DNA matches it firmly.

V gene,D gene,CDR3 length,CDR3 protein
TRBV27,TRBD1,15,CASSPGQAPLKTQYF
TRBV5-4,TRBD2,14,CASSLSSGSYEQYF
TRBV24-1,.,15,CATSDNKDGSREQYF
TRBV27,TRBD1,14,CASSLFPGGTEAFF
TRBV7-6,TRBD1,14,CASSLGQGPGELFF
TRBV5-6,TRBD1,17,CASNPPPTGATTDTQYF
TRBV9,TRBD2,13,CASSRGGGFVLYF
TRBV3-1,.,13,CASSQKARDEQYF
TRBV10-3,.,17,CAISESSSGDNSYEQYF
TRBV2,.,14,CASSEGTGAYEQYF
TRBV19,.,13,CASSISEYNEQFF
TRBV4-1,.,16,CASSQEALVGVEEQFF
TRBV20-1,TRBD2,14,CSARGEGTTGEQFF
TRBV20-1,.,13,CSARDPVTTEAFF
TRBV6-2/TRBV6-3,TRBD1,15,CASSSRDRRNQPQHF
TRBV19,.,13,CASCFLGSTEAFF
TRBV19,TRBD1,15,CASSPGQGPTDTQYF
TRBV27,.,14,CAGSSLITAYEQYF
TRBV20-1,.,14,CSALDEDSHQPQHF
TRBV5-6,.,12,CASSLGDGTQYF
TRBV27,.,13,CASSLITNTEAFF
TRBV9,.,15,CASSVEGLYQETQYF
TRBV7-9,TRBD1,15,CASSSRDSSQEAQYF
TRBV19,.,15,CASSKGGFSTDTQYF
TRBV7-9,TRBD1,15,CASSWRTGAGDEQFF
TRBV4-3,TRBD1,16,CASSQDVRTGPDTQYF
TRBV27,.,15,CASSRTQGSSYEQYF
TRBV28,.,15,CASGQGLLMDTEAFF
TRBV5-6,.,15,CASSLGWQGPYEQYF
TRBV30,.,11,CAWSEDITTTF
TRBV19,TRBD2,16,CASIGGSEVGEYEQYF
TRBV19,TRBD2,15,CASSSFSGDKNIQYF
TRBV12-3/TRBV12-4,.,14,CASSLRTLQETQYF